This TCR beta chain emerged from a study of shared clonotypes between healthy human individuals. Study-level information: A couple of women and three men aged 18 to 49 made up the donors.

The table came from immunoSEQ multiplex PCR; TCRdb's copy has only in-frame clones and leaves some out. The repertoire holds just over 2,000,000 clones, with 85% to 95% as singletons. Germline V lookup: CDR1 SGHDN, CDR2 FVKESK. This CDR3 is built from 13 residues. V was cut by 0 bases and J by 4 bases, with 6 bases left in between. This TCR was sampled from a man aged 18 to 29 in good health. V is TRBV14 and J is TRBJ1-1, with D tentatively TRBD1 (6 bases). Sequencing used naive CD4+ T cells sorted from blood. Subset reported: CD45RA+ positively selected. The CDR3 DNA sequence: TGTGCCAGCAGCCAAGAACAGGGCACTGAAGCTTTCTTT. This gives the protein CASSQEQGTEAFF.